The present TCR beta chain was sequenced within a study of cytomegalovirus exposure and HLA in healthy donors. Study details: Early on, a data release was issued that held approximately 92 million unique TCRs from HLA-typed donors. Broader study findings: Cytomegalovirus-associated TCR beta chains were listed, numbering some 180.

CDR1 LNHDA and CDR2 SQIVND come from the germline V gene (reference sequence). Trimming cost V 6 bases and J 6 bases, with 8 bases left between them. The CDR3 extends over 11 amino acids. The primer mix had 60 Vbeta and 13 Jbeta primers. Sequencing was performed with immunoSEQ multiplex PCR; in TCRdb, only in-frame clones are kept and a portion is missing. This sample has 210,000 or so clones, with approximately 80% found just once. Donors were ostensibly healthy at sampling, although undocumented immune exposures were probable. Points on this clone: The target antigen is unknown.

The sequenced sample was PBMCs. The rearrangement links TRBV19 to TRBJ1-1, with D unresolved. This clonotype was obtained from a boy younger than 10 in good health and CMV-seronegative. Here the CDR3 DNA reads TGTGCCAGTAGCATGCCGGCTGAAGCTTTCTTT. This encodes CASSMPAEAFF.